Shown below are 15 T cell receptor beta chains from a single sample sequenced in a study of Ad26.COV2.S vaccination and SARS-CoV-2 variants. Using immunoSEQ multiplex PCR, the repertoire was profiled, and TCRdb retains in-frame clones only, with some absent. Here the sample spans approximately 500,000 clones, approximately 88% being singletons. The sample's treatment: some 19 received Ad26.COV2.S at low or high dose, single or two shots; 5 received placebo; per-sample allocation not given. It was on day 63 after the first vaccine or placebo injection that samples were taken. The material was peripheral blood, obtained in a trial of Ad26.COV2.S vaccine versus placebo. The receptors were gathered from a person aged 18 to 59 who received the Ad26.COV2.S COVID-19 vaccine or a placebo.

Comment on this clone: This same CDR3 is encoded by further DNA sequences in the sample. J is TRBJ2-2 and V is TRBV5-6; D could derive from TRBD1 or TRBD2 (5 bases each). The CDR3 loop spans 13 amino acids. Germline lookup yields CDR1 SGHDT and CDR2 YYEEEE. The ends were cut back, 1 base at V and 6 bases at J, with 7 bases in the middle. CDR3 nucleotides: TGTGCCAGCAGCTTGACGGGGCCCGGGGAGCTGTTTTTT. Encoded protein: CASSLTGPGELFF.

V is TRBV6-2 or TRBV6-3 and J is TRBJ2-2; TRBD1 matches at 10 bases. With 2 bases clipped from V and 6 bases from J, the junction kept 6 bases outside the gene matches. CDR1 MNHEY and CDR2 SVGEGT come from the germline V gene. This CDR3 comprises 16 residues. CDR3 nucleotides: TGTGCCAGCAGTTACCCCGACAGGGGGCTTCCCGGGGAGCTGTTTTTT. It yields the protein CASSYPDRGLPGELFF.

This chain uses TRBV7-3 with TRBJ2-2, with no clear D. The CDR3 runs 15 residues. Germline V gene lookup returns CDR1 SGHTA and CDR2 FQGTGA. V was shortened by 2 bases and J by 3 bases, with 10 bases between the two germline ends. The CDR3 nucleotides read TGTGCCAGCAGCTTATTGCGGCAGGACACCGGGGAGCTGTTTTTT. Its protein product is CASSLLRQDTGELFF.

V and J are TRBV6-5 and TRBJ2-1; D assignment may be TRBD1 or TRBD2 (5 bases each). Trimming removed 6 bases from V and 2 bases from J, with 8 bases in between. The length of the CDR3 is 13 residues. CDR1 is MNHEY, CDR2 SVGAGI, per germline. CDR3 DNA sequence: TGTGCCAGCAGACGGGGCGCCTACAATGAGCAGTTCTTC. It specifies CASRRGAYNEQFF.

This clone was seen only a few times. The J gene is TRBJ1-5, the V gene TRBV15; D is undetermined. Germline CDR1 LNHNV, CDR2 YYDKDF (reference sequence). Trimming took off 0 bases at V and 2 bases at J, with 5 bases between the two ends. The CDR3 consists of 14 residues. This CDR3 reads CATSRDQGNQPQHF. In DNA form, the CDR3 reads TGTGCCACCAGCAGAGACCAGGGCAATCAGCCCCAGCATTTT.

V usage is TRBV24-1 and J usage is TRBJ2-7; 14 nucleotides line up with TRBD2. The CDR3 totals 17 residues. The germline gives CDR1 KGHDR, CDR2 SFDVKD. The V and J ends lost 9 bases and 4 bases, in that order; junction bases with no gene match: 13. The CDR3 nucleotides are TGTGCCACCTCAGACTGTAGGACTAGCGGGAGGTGTTACGAGCAGTACTTC. As protein: CATSDCRTSGRCYEQYF.

V gene TRBV9 combines with J gene TRBJ1-1, with TRBD1 matching 8 bases. Germline assignment: CDR1 SGDLS and CDR2 YYNGEE. This CDR3 is 13 amino acids long. Unmatched junction bases numbered 9, after V lost 3 bases and J lost 11 bases. CDR3 DNA sequence: TGTGCCAGCAGCGCCACCCCGGACAGGGCGGCTTTCTTT. It encodes CASSATPDRAAFF.

This chain joins TRBV2 and TRBJ1-2; 8 bases agree with TRBD1. The V gene end was trimmed by 4 bases and the J gene end by 4 bases; junction bases not matched to a gene: 8. Germline CDR1 SNHLY, CDR2 FYNNEI. CDR3 length: 15 residues. The CDR3 DNA reads TGTGCCAGCAGTGTGGGGGACAGGACGTTCTATGGCTACACCTTC. Translation gives CASSVGDRTFYGYTF.

About this clone itself: Other DNA sequences within the sample encode an identical CDR3. The chain carries TRBV6-5 and TRBJ2-6; 7 bases agree with TRBD1. The ends lost 6 bases at V and 2 bases at J; junction bases unmatched: 4. The CDR3 has 15 amino acids. The V gene's germline CDR1 is MNHEY and CDR2 SVGAGI. The CDR3 is CASSRDRAGANVLTF. CDR3 nucleotides: TGTGCCAGCAGCCGAGACAGGGCTGGGGCCAACGTCCTGACTTTC.

The gene calls are TRBV20-1 and TRBJ1-1; D is ambiguous. The CDR3 length is 11 residues. Trimming left V 3 bases short and J 7 bases short, with 9 bases between. Germline V CDR1 and CDR2: DFQATT, SNEGSKA (reference sequence). DNA of the CDR3: TGCAGTGCTAGGGGTGGTTTTGAAGCTTTCTTT. This codes for CSARGGFEAFF.

The chain carries TRBV9 and TRBJ2-7; 8 nucleotides line up with TRBD2. After removal of 4 bases from V and 0 bases from J, the junction contained 3 bases not matched to a gene. This CDR3 spans 14 amino acids. The germline V gene encodes CDR1 SGDLS and CDR2 YYNGEE. CDR3: CASSKSGGSYEQYF. DNA for the CDR3: TGTGCCAGCAGCAAGAGCGGGGGCTCCTACGAGCAGTACTTC.

The chain uses TRBV7-3 and TRBJ2-7, with TRBD2 as a possible D gene (7 bases). This CDR3 spans 13 amino acids. Germline V lookup: CDR1 SGHTA, CDR2 FQGTGA. Trimming pared 1 base from V and 7 bases from J, leaving 11 bases between. The CDR3 here is CASSLIRGGEQYF. The CDR3 DNA sequence: TGTGCCAGCAGCTTAATCAGGGGAGGGGAGCAGTACTTC.

CDR3 loop: CASSPQASGGTEAFF. For the CDR3, the DNA is TGTGCCAGCAGCCCCCAGGCCTCAGGGGGCACTGAAGCTTTCTTT. The chain combines TRBV7-9 with TRBJ1-1, with 7 nucleotides matching TRBD1. The CDR3 is 15 residues long. Trimming at V came to 5 bases and at J to 4 bases, leaving 10 bases not matched to a gene. Germline V gene sequence: CDR1 SEHNR, CDR2 FQNEAQ (reference sequence).

The chain recombines TRBV7-9 with TRBJ2-2; 10 bases are shared with TRBD1. This CDR3 is built from 19 residues. J gave up 4 bases and V 5 bases, and 16 bases lay outside the gene matches. The germline V gene encodes CDR1 SEHNR and CDR2 FQNEAQ (reference sequence). This CDR3 is CASSPRGTGVLRGTGELFF. The CDR3 DNA is TGTGCCAGCAGCCCACGAGGGACAGGGGTTTTACGAGGCACCGGGGAGCTGTTTTTT.

The V gene is TRBV7-3, the J gene TRBJ2-3; TRBD2 agrees at 8 bases. This CDR3 comprises 15 residues. Germline V gene lookup returns CDR1 SGHTA and CDR2 FQGTGA. V dropped 8 bases and J dropped 4; count of bases not matched to a gene: 11. CDR3 DNA sequence: TGTGCCAGCTCCCTGCTTACGGGAGGGGCAGATACGCAGTATTTT. This codes for CASSLLTGGADTQYF.